The 17 T cell receptor beta chains presented below share a single source sample, sequenced in a study of PD-1 blockade in classical Hodgkin lymphoma. Sequencing used immunoSEQ multiplex PCR; TCRdb keeps in-frame clones, though not all of them. The table shows roughly 100,000 clones, with about nine tenths occurring only once. Time point denoted: cycle 4 day 1 (C4D1), after five to seven weeks of nivolumab. Every patient had relapsed following autologous stem cell transplantation, and cohorts differed in brentuximab vedotin exposure. Sequencing was performed on peripheral blood mononuclear cells (PBMCs), taken before the fourth cycle of nivolumab. Receptors were obtained from a human donor with classical Hodgkin lymphoma.

The chain couples TRBV16 to TRBJ1-2; perhaps TRBD1 as D (6 bases). Germline V CDR1 and CDR2: KGHSY, FQNENV. The V end lost 0 bases, the J end lost 3 bases, and 20 bases lay between the germline ends. The CDR3 has 18 amino acids. The DNA of the CDR3 is TGTGCCAGCAGCCAATCGCGCCCGTGGGCAGGGGTTTACTATGGCTACACCTTC. As protein: CASSQSRPWAGVYYGYTF.

This clone showed up just once. This chain connects TRBV6-5 to TRBJ1-1; D gene ambiguous. Germline V lookup: CDR1 MNHEY, CDR2 SVGAGI. The CDR3 runs to 13 residues. Trimming pared 0 bases from V and 3 bases from J, leaving 5 bases between. CDR3 in amino acids: CASSYSTYTEAFF. The CDR3 region has the DNA TGTGCCAGCAGTTACTCGACTTACACTGAAGCTTTCTTT.

This chain links TRBV7-2 with TRBJ1-2, with 10 bases that match TRBD1. Germline V gene sequence: CDR1 SGHTA, CDR2 FQGNSA. The CDR3 totals 17 residues. Germline trimming cut 1 base from V and 1 base from J; bases unmatched to any gene: 6. The CDR3 spells CASSLVGGTGDNYGYTF. The CDR3 DNA reads as TGTGCCAGCAGCTTAGTGGGGGGGACAGGGGATAACTATGGCTACACCTTC.

This sequence joins TRBV6-5 and TRBJ1-2, with 10 bases aligning to TRBD1. The CDR3 loop spans 15 amino acids. Germline V gene data show CDR1 as MNHEY and CDR2 as SVGAGI. Trimming removed 2 bases from V and 7 bases from J; junction bases left unmatched: 7. The CDR3 protein is CASSYGGQGLSGYTF. The CDR3 DNA reads as TGTGCCAGCAGTTACGGGGGACAGGGGTTGAGTGGCTACACCTTC.

The V call is TRBV9, the J call TRBJ2-1; TRBD2 agrees at 7 bases. The ends lost 9 bases at V and 6 bases at J; junction bases unmatched: 12. Germline V gene data show CDR1 as SGDLS and CDR2 as YYNGEE. This CDR3 has 14 residues. CDR3 amino acids: CATNPAGNPNEQFF. The DNA for the CDR3 is TGTGCCACAAATCCAGCGGGAAACCCCAATGAGCAGTTCTTC.

V usage is TRBV5-5 and J usage is TRBJ1-1, with unresolved D. This CDR3 contains 12 residues. Trimming took off 4 bases at V and 4 bases at J, with 8 bases between the two ends. The germline V gene has CDR1 SGHKS and CDR2 YYEKEE (reference sequence). CDR3 bases: TGTGCCAGCAGCCATGATTCCACTGAAGCTTTCTTT. It yields the protein CASSHDSTEAFF.

By share, this clone counts as medium-sized (0.01 to 0.1%). This chain uses TRBV7-9 with TRBJ2-1, with 10 bases lining up with TRBD1. The J segment lost 9 bases and the V segment lost 2 bases, leaving 4 bases of the junction unmatched. The germline CDR1 and CDR2 sequences are SEHNR and FQNEAQ (reference sequence). This CDR3 is 14 amino acids long. CDR3 DNA: TGTGCCAGCAGCTTAACCGGGACAGGGGTTGAGCAGTTCTTC. It is translated as CASSLTGTGVEQFF.

The J gene is TRBJ2-5, the V gene TRBV6-6; 7 bases align to TRBD2. The CDR3 consists of 16 residues. After removal of 8 bases from V and 6 bases from J, the junction contained 18 bases not matched to a gene. The germline CDR1 and CDR2 sequences are MNHNY and SVGAGI (reference sequence). In DNA form, the CDR3 reads TGTGCCAGCGGCGCGCCGAATCCGGGGGGTACGAAGACCCAGTACTTC. Amino acids: CASGAPNPGGTKTQYF.

The chain is built from TRBV5-4 and TRBJ2-5; 14 bases are shared with TRBD2. Gene TRBJ2-7 matches the end of the DNA better, so the J call may be wrong. This CDR3 has 17 amino acids. Germline CDR1 is SGHNT and CDR2 is YYREEE (reference sequence). CDR3 residues: CASSQGTSGSRTYEQYF. The CDR3 DNA follows: TGTGCCAGCAGCCAGGGGACTAGCGGGAGCAGGACCTACGAGCAGTACTTC.

The J gene is TRBJ1-3, the V gene TRBV7-9; D gene uncertain. CDR1 SEHNR and CDR2 FQNEAQ come from the germline V gene (reference sequence). The CDR3 consists of 17 residues. Trimming left V 2 bases short and J 0 bases short, with 14 bases between. The CDR3 DNA follows: TGTGCCAGCAGCTTACCTCCGACACGACGCTCTGGAAACACCATATATTTT. Its translation: CASSLPPTRRSGNTIYF.

This clone has a single count. This sequence joins TRBV14 and TRBJ2-5; D not certain. Germline V gene lookup returns CDR1 SGHDN and CDR2 FVKESK. The CDR3 extends over 16 amino acids. Between the trimmed V and J ends, which lost 0 bases and 2 bases, there was a span of 13 bases. DNA of the CDR3: TGTGCCAGCAGCCAAGATCTTTGGGGTTTTCAAGAGACCCAGTACTTC. Protein: CASSQDLWGFQETQYF.

V gene TRBV28 combines with J gene TRBJ2-3; 7 bases match TRBD1. This CDR3 contains 14 residues. V gave up 2 bases and J gave up 6 bases; unmatched junction bases: 5. Germline V lookup: CDR1 MDHEN, CDR2 SYDVKM. CDR3 bases: TGTGCCAGCAGTTTAGAACAGGGGACCGATACGCAGTATTTT. It translates to CASSLEQGTDTQYF.

The V call is TRBV4-1, the J call TRBJ1-2; weak D call: TRBD1 (6 bases). The CDR3 runs to 14 residues. Germline values: CDR1 MGHRA, CDR2 YSYEKL. V shed 5 bases and J shed 6 bases, with 16 bases lying between them. CDR3 region: CASSLGTRADGYTF. In DNA, the CDR3 is TGCGCCAGCAGCTTGGGGACACGGGCGGATGGCTACACCTTC.

The chain joins TRBV9 to TRBJ2-2, with 7 bases lining up with TRBD2. CDR1 SGDLS and CDR2 YYNGEE come from the germline V gene. Trimming removed 3 bases from V and 2 bases from J; junction bases left unmatched: 10. The CDR3 runs 17 residues. The CDR3 reads CASSADPGLTNTGELFF. The DNA of the CDR3 is TGTGCCAGCAGCGCCGACCCGGGACTAACTAACACCGGGGAGCTGTTTTTT.

The CDR3 DNA sequence: TGTGCCAGCAGCTTACGGGCTGCAGGTTTTTACACCTTC. It translates to CASSLRAAGFYTF. The rearrangement links TRBV13 to TRBJ1-2; D gene unclear. CDR3 length: 13 residues. Germline CDR1 PRHDT, CDR2 FYEKMQ (reference sequence). Trimming took 2 bases from V and 11 from J, leaving 15 bases between them.

The J gene is TRBJ1-1, the V gene TRBV5-8; maybe TRBD1 (5 bases). V was shortened by 2 bases and J by 3 bases, with 11 bases between the two germline ends. The CDR3 length is 14 residues. Germline CDR1 is SGHTS and CDR2 is YDEGEE. Here the CDR3 reads CASSLPGRDTEAFF. As DNA, the CDR3 is TGTGCCAGCAGCTTACCAGGGAGGGACACTGAAGCTTTCTTT.

The chain couples TRBV29-1 to TRBJ2-7; a weak D match, TRBD2 (5 bases). The germline V gene encodes CDR1 SQVTM and CDR2 ANQGSEA. The CDR3 extends over 14 amino acids. V was trimmed by 1 base and J by 7 bases, leaving 17 bases between them. In DNA, the CDR3 is TGCAGCGTTGAAGGACCTAGCAATGACTTGGAGCAGTACTTC. Translation: CSVEGPSNDLEQYF.